A selection of T cell receptor beta chains follows, all from one sample in a study of blood T cell repertoires in COVID-19. Clones were sequenced by immunoSEQ multiplex PCR, and TCRdb holds only the in-frame ones, with some missing. This sample has more than 250,000 clones; roughly 80% occur once, and the top ten carry more than 4%. The sequencing input was PBMCs or T cells enriched from blood (not recorded which). The receptors were gathered from a middle-aged man who had been exposed to COVID-19. The CDR3 runs from the conserved cysteine through the conserved F or W. D genes are given only for firm matches. Size is omitted from some rows. Given values are once, few, many or a class for expanded clones.

size	D	V	J	DNA	CDR3
NA	NA	TRBV18	TRBJ2-2	TGTGCCAGCTCACCAAATAGCGGTAAACTCACCGGGGAGCTGTTTTTT	CASSPNSGKLTGELFF
NA	NA	TRBV25-1	TRBJ2-7	TGTGCCAGTCAGGGGTTTTACGAGCAGTACTTC	CASQGFYEQYF
NA	TRBD2	TRBV19	TRBJ2-1	TGTGCCAGTAGTCCGAACCCCGTGGCTAGCGGGAGGGTGAAGAATGAGCAGTTCTTC	CASSPNPVASGRVKNEQFF
once	TRBD1	TRBV6-5	TRBJ2-6	TGTGCCAGCCAGGGGGCGGCTGGGGCCAACGTCCTGACTTTC	CASQGAAGANVLTF
NA	TRBD1	TRBV10-3	TRBJ1-2	TGTGCCATCAAGGGGACAGGGGACTATGGCTACACCTTC	CAIKGTGDYGYTF
NA	NA	TRBV5-1	TRBJ1-4	TGCGCCAGCGACCCCACGGGTTTAGGTGAAAAACTGTTTTTT	CASDPTGLGEKLFF
NA	NA	TRBV7-9	TRBJ2-3	TGTGCCAGCAACCCCGACAGCTCTCGCACAGATACGCAGTATTTT	CASNPDSSRTDTQYF
few	TRBD1	TRBV19	TRBJ1-4	TGTGCCAGTGCCGGGACAGGGGGCGCGGGATGGGAAAAACTGTTTTTT	CASAGTGGAGWEKLFF
NA	TRBD2	TRBV6-5	TRBJ2-2	TGTGCCAGCAGTTTACTAGCGGGAGTGGCCGGGGAGCTGTTTTTT	CASSLLAGVAGELFF
NA	NA	TRBV18	TRBJ2-3	TGTGCCAGCTCAACTAGCACAGATACGCAGTATTTT	CASSTSTDTQYF
NA	TRBD2	TRBV28	TRBJ2-5	TGTGCCAGCAGCCGACGGGGGGTAGCGGCTCGAGAGACCCAGTACTTC	CASSRRGVAARETQYF
NA	NA	TRBV5-8	TRBJ2-1	TGTGCCAGCAGCCTGGAGGAGGGAAAGGCCGTCAATGAGCAGTTCTTC	CASSLEEGKAVNEQFF
NA	NA	TRBV28	TRBJ1-1	TGTGCCAGCAGTTCCCAGGTGGGGGGAATAGTGGCTGAAGCTTTCTTT	CASSSQVGGIVAEAFF
once	TRBD2	TRBV6-5	TRBJ2-7	TGTGCCAGCCGATCAGCGGGAGGGGGCTACGAGCAGTACTTC	CASRSAGGGYEQYF
NA	TRBD1	TRBV6-6	TRBJ1-2	TGTGCCAGCAGATCCGACAGGGGCGGCTATGGCTACACCTTC	CASRSDRGGYGYTF
NA	NA	TRBV3-1/TRBV3-2	TRBJ2-7	TGTGCCAGCAGCGCGACCTACGAGCAGTACTTC	CASSATYEQYF
NA	TRBD2	TRBV13	TRBJ2-7	TGTGCCAGCAGCTTCCGACTAGCGGACTCTTCGCCCTACGAGCAGTACTTC	CASSFRLADSSPYEQYF
few	TRBD2	TRBV6-5	TRBJ2-1	TGTGCCAGCAGATCCGGACTAGCGGGATGGGAGCAGTTCTTC	CASRSGLAGWEQFF
once	NA	TRBV5-4	TRBJ2-1	TGTGCCAGCAGCCATGACGCAGGGTCTGGTGAGCAGTTCTTC	CASSHDAGSGEQFF
NA	TRBD2	TRBV14	TRBJ2-3	TGTGCCAGCAGCCAAGACAGGGGTAGCGGGATCACAGATACGCAGTATTTT	CASSQDRGSGITDTQYF
NA	TRBD1	TRBV7-3	TRBJ1-2	TGTGCCAGCAGCCCCACGGGACAGCTAAACTATGGCTACACCTTC	CASSPTGQLNYGYTF
NA	TRBD2	TRBV7-2	TRBJ2-7	TGTGCCAGCAGCCGTACTAGCGGGAGTTACGAGCAGTACTTC	CASSRTSGSYEQYF
NA	NA	TRBV7-6	TRBJ2-1	TGTGCCAGCAGCTCCCTGATCTTCCCCCCTAGCTCCTACAATGAGCAGTTCTTC	CASSSLIFPPSSYNEQFF
NA	TRBD1	TRBV11-2	TRBJ2-5	TGTGCCAGCAGCTCGCTGGGGGGACAGGGACTCCAAGAGACCCAGTACTTC	CASSSLGGQGLQETQYF
once	NA	TRBV6-5	TRBJ1-1	TGTGCCAGCAGTTCCCCACTGTCTGAAGCTTTCTTT	CASSSPLSEAFF
NA	TRBD2	TRBV7-9	TRBJ2-4	TGTGCCAGCAGCTTAGGGGCTAGCGGGAGGGGAGACATTCAGTACTTC	CASSLGASGRGDIQYF
NA	TRBD1	TRBV2	TRBJ1-6	TGTGCCAGCGGCCGGGACAGGGGCAATTCACCCCTCCACTTT	CASGRDRGNSPLHF
few	NA	TRBV7-9	TRBJ1-2	TGTGCCAGCAGCTTCCAGGATCACCGGGGGAATGGCTACACCTTC	CASSFQDHRGNGYTF
once	TRBD2	TRBV19	TRBJ2-1	TGTGCCAGTACCGGGACTAGCGGGGGTTCCTCCTACAATGAGCAGTTCTTC	CASTGTSGGSSYNEQFF
NA	TRBD2	TRBV25-1	TRBJ2-2	TGTGCCACCGATACTAGCGGGGGAACCGGGGAGCTGTTTTTT	CATDTSGGTGELFF
few	NA	TRBV3-1/TRBV3-2	TRBJ2-7	TGTGCCAGCAGCCAAGGACTAGTTTTCGAGCAGTACTTC	CASSQGLVFEQYF
NA	NA	TRBV30	TRBJ1-1	TGTGCCCTGAGGCAAATGAACACTGAAGCTTTCTTT	CALRQMNTEAFF
NA	NA	TRBV7-8	TRBJ2-3	TGTGCCAGCAGCACGTATAGTCTCAGGAGCACAGATACGCAGTATTTT	CASSTYSLRSTDTQYF
once	TRBD1	TRBV29-1	TRBJ1-5	TGCAGCGTTGTTGTGGACAGGGGAGCTCGGCAGCCCCAGCATTTT	CSVVVDRGARQPQHF
many	TRBD2	TRBV6-1	TRBJ2-7	TGTGCCAGCAGAGCGGGGGAGTCGAGCGAGCAGTACTTC	CASRAGESSEQYF
NA	NA	TRBV10-3	TRBJ1-1	TGTGCCGGCAGGGACGGGGGGAACACTGAAGCTTTCTTT	CAGRDGGNTEAFF
NA	NA	TRBV27	TRBJ1-2	TGTGCCAGCAGTTCGGACCAGGGTAGGAGTGGCTACACCTTC	CASSSDQGRSGYTF
NA	NA	TRBV5-1	TRBJ2-1	TGCGCCAGCACACTACAGGGAACCGGCTCCTACAATGAGCAGTTCTTC	CASTLQGTGSYNEQFF
NA	NA	TRBV11-3	TRBJ1-2	TGTGCCAGCAGCTTCTCGGGGGAAGGCTACACCTTC	CASSFSGEGYTF
NA	TRBD1	TRBV5-6	TRBJ1-2	TGTGCCAGCAGCGACCCGGGACAGCCCTATGGCTACACCTTC	CASSDPGQPYGYTF